The 3 T cell receptor beta chains in this list originate from one sample, sequenced in a study of blood T cell repertoires in COVID-19 (dated by TCRdb to about 2020). Library preparation was by the immunoSEQ multiplex PCR assay. Imported from immuneACCESS, the table was reduced by TCRdb to in-frame sequences with V and J called. These copies leave out some clones; in studies compared against another copy, an unresolved V gene accounts for under half, and the cause of the remainder is not known. Here the sample has some 240,000 clones; roughly 86% occur a single time. Roughly 3.3% of the sample is taken by the ten largest. Sequenced material: PBMCs or T cells enriched from blood (not recorded which). The origin of the receptors is a middle-aged woman with acute COVID-19.

J is TRBJ1-5 and V is TRBV18; D not certain. The V gene's germline CDR1 is KGHSH and CDR2 LQKENI. CDR3 length: 16 amino acids. The V end was cut by 3 bases, the J end by 5 bases, with 17 bases between. CDR3 nucleotide sequence: TGTGCCAGCTCACCCTCAGCCCCACGAGGCGATCAGCCCCAGCATTTT. As protein: CASSPSAPRGDQPQHF.

V usage is TRBV7-9 and J usage is TRBJ1-5, with 9 bases fitting TRBD1. The junction had 6 bases not matched to a gene; V was cut back by 5 bases and J by 4 bases. This CDR3 comprises 15 residues. In germline, CDR1 is SEHNR, CDR2 FQNEAQ (reference sequence). The CDR3 DNA reads as TGTGCCAGCAGCCTTGGGACAGGGCCGAATCAGCCCCAGCATTTT. Amino acids: CASSLGTGPNQPQHF. The full variable domain, with the rest looked up from reference TRBV7-9 and TRBJ1-5, is DTGVSQNPRHKITKRGQNVTFRCDPISEHNRLYWYRQTLGQGPEFLTYFQNEAQLEKSRLLSDRFSAERPKGSFSTLEIQRTEQGDSAMYLCASSLGTGPNQPQHFGDGTRLSIL.

V is TRBV6-5 and J is TRBJ1-5; 9 bases line up with TRBD1. The CDR3 has 14 residues. V was clipped by 10 bases and J by 7 bases; unmatched bases: 11. Germline CDR1 MNHEY, CDR2 SVGAGI. CDR3 amino acids: CATWTGELPQPQHF. The CDR3 DNA sequence: TGTGCCACCTGGACAGGGGAACTTCCCCAGCCCCAGCATTTT.